A selection of T cell receptor beta chains follows, all from one sample in a study of identical twins. TCRdb re-called the 5' RACE reads with MiXCR, one entry per CDR3 protein. The sample holds 470,000 or so distinct CDR3 sequences; roughly 24% are singletons and the top ten take about 2.7%. Separately, the same data were catalogued under a study of T cells expressing NK-cell markers.

Specimen: CD4+ T cells sorted from blood. The receptors stem from a woman in her late teens or twenties in good health. CDR3s include the opening cysteine and the closing phenylalanine or tryptophan. The D gene is left open where the match is weak. Size values are once, few and many counts, or a class for expanded clones, and some rows have none.

len: 13
abundance: NA
v_gene: TRBV29-1
d_gene: NA
j_gene: TRBJ1-2
CDR3aa: CSADLNAGYGYTF
CDR3nt: TGCAGCGCTGACCTGAACGCAGGCTATGGCTACACCTTC

len: 19
abundance: few
v_gene: TRBV11-2
d_gene: NA
j_gene: TRBJ2-7
CDR3aa: CASSLVRLQTGTFNYEQYF
CDR3nt: TGTGCCAGCAGCTTAGTTCGGCTTCAAACCGGGACATTTAACTACGAGCAGTACTTC

len: 12
abundance: NA
v_gene: TRBV20-1
d_gene: NA
j_gene: TRBJ2-5
CDR3aa: CSARASQETQYF
CDR3nt: TGCAGTGCTAGAGCCTCGCAAGAGACCCAGTACTTC

len: 17
abundance: NA
v_gene: TRBV5-1
d_gene: TRBD1
j_gene: TRBJ2-7
CDR3aa: CASSLTTNRDRGNEQYF
CDR3nt: TGCGCCAGCAGCTTGACCACAAATCGGGACAGGGGCAACGAGCAGTACTTC

len: 16
abundance: NA
v_gene: TRBV7-2
d_gene: TRBD2
j_gene: TRBJ2-1
CDR3aa: CASSLIGTSSYNEQFF
CDR3nt: TGTGCCAGCAGCTTAATCGGGACTAGCTCCTACAATGAGCAGTTCTTC

len: 14
abundance: NA
v_gene: TRBV7-9
d_gene: NA
j_gene: TRBJ2-7
CDR3aa: CASSLTGRTYEQYF
CDR3nt: TGTGCCAGCAGCCTGACAGGTCGCACCTACGAGCAGTACTTC

len: 15
abundance: NA
v_gene: TRBV9
d_gene: NA
j_gene: TRBJ1-3
CDR3aa: CASSVEADSGNTIYF
CDR3nt: TGTGCCAGCAGCGTAGAGGCAGACTCTGGAAACACCATATATTTT

len: 13
abundance: few
v_gene: TRBV7-2
d_gene: TRBD1
j_gene: TRBJ1-2
CDR3aa: CASSTDRGAGYTF
CDR3nt: TGTGCCAGCAGCACGGACAGGGGGGCTGGCTACACCTTC

len: 15
abundance: NA
v_gene: TRBV11-2
d_gene: TRBD2
j_gene: TRBJ2-7
CDR3aa: CASSPGLVYLYEQYF
CDR3nt: TGTGCCAGCAGCCCGGGACTAGTGTACCTGTACGAGCAGTACTTC

len: 13
abundance: NA
v_gene: TRBV12-3/TRBV12-4
d_gene: NA
j_gene: TRBJ1-2
CDR3aa: CASSFWAGSGYTF
CDR3nt: TGTGCCAGCAGTTTTTGGGCAGGGTCTGGCTACACCTTC

len: 13
abundance: NA
v_gene: TRBV7-9
d_gene: NA
j_gene: TRBJ1-5
CDR3aa: CASSLIGGQPQHF
CDR3nt: TGTGCCAGCAGCTTAATAGGCGGTCAGCCCCAGCATTTT

len: 14
abundance: once
v_gene: TRBV11-3
d_gene: NA
j_gene: TRBJ2-5
CDR3aa: CASSFGLLGGTQYF
CDR3nt: TGTGCCAGCAGCTTTGGACTACTCGGTGGGACCCAGTACTTC

len: 15
abundance: few
v_gene: TRBV4-3
d_gene: TRBD2
j_gene: TRBJ2-1
CDR3aa: CASSQELAGTNEQFF
CDR3nt: TGCGCCAGCAGCCAAGAGCTAGCGGGAACGAATGAGCAGTTCTTC

len: 14
abundance: NA
v_gene: TRBV29-1
d_gene: NA
j_gene: TRBJ2-1
CDR3aa: CSVEDQGSGNEQFF
CDR3nt: TGCAGCGTTGAAGATCAGGGATCGGGGAATGAGCAGTTCTTC

len: 18
abundance: NA
v_gene: TRBV20-1
d_gene: TRBD2
j_gene: TRBJ2-1
CDR3aa: CSARDRRGASSSYNEQFF
CDR3nt: TGCAGTGCTAGAGATCGGCGGGGGGCCTCGAGCTCCTACAATGAGCAGTTCTTC

len: 17
abundance: NA
v_gene: TRBV6-5
d_gene: NA
j_gene: TRBJ2-2
CDR3aa: CASSYSATGRDTGELFF
CDR3nt: TGTGCCAGCAGTTACTCCGCGACAGGGAGGGACACCGGGGAGCTGTTTTTT

len: 12
abundance: many
v_gene: TRBV29-1
d_gene: NA
j_gene: TRBJ2-3
CDR3aa: CSLRQLTDTQYF
CDR3nt: TGCAGCCTTAGACAGCTCACAGATACGCAGTATTTT

len: 15
abundance: few
v_gene: TRBV10-3
d_gene: TRBD2
j_gene: TRBJ2-3
CDR3aa: CAIGGPSGGTDTQYF
CDR3nt: TGTGCCATCGGCGGGCCTAGCGGGGGCACAGATACGCAGTATTTT

len: 14
abundance: few
v_gene: TRBV7-2
d_gene: TRBD2
j_gene: TRBJ2-2
CDR3aa: CASSRLAGPGELFF
CDR3nt: TGTGCCAGCAGCAGACTAGCGGGCCCCGGGGAGCTGTTTTTT

len: 14
abundance: many
v_gene: TRBV5-1
d_gene: NA
j_gene: TRBJ2-3
CDR3aa: CASSLVPSTDTQYF
CDR3nt: TGCGCCAGCAGCTTGGTACCTAGCACAGATACGCAGTATTTT

len: 14
abundance: few
v_gene: TRBV10-3
d_gene: TRBD1
j_gene: TRBJ2-7
CDR3aa: CAIRDGTATYEQYF
CDR3nt: TGTGCCATCAGAGATGGGACAGCTACCTACGAGCAGTACTTC

len: 11
abundance: NA
v_gene: TRBV20-1
d_gene: NA
j_gene: TRBJ2-7
CDR3aa: CSPRAGKEQYF
CDR3nt: TGCAGTCCCCGTGCGGGCAAGGAGCAGTACTTC

len: 14
abundance: few
v_gene: TRBV20-1
d_gene: NA
j_gene: TRBJ1-1
CDR3aa: CSARDRGGHTEAFF
CDR3nt: TGCAGTGCTAGAGATCGAGGGGGGCACACTGAAGCTTTCTTT

len: 15
abundance: NA
v_gene: TRBV10-3
d_gene: NA
j_gene: TRBJ2-1
CDR3aa: CAISESNPRYNEQFF
CDR3nt: TGTGCCATCAGTGAGTCGAATCCCCGATACAATGAGCAGTTCTTC

len: 11
abundance: few
v_gene: TRBV20-1
d_gene: NA
j_gene: TRBJ2-1
CDR3aa: CSVVGGNEQFF
CDR3nt: TGCAGTGTGGTCGGAGGAAATGAGCAGTTCTTC

len: 17
abundance: few
v_gene: TRBV19
d_gene: TRBD2
j_gene: TRBJ2-1
CDR3aa: CASSIPGLAGGYNEQFF
CDR3nt: TGTGCCAGTAGTATTCCGGGACTAGCGGGAGGTTACAATGAGCAGTTCTTC

len: 16
abundance: NA
v_gene: TRBV12-5
d_gene: TRBD1
j_gene: TRBJ2-3
CDR3aa: CASGFSGTGIADTQYF
CDR3nt: TGTGCTAGTGGTTTCTCCGGGACAGGGATTGCAGATACGCAGTATTTT

len: 15
abundance: NA
v_gene: TRBV11-2
d_gene: TRBD2
j_gene: TRBJ2-1
CDR3aa: CASSRQTAGGNEQFF
CDR3nt: TGTGCCAGCAGCCGCCAAACGGCGGGAGGCAATGAGCAGTTCTTC

len: 15
abundance: NA
v_gene: TRBV7-9
d_gene: NA
j_gene: TRBJ2-1
CDR3aa: CASRTSGWAPDEQFF
CDR3nt: TGTGCCAGCAGAACCTCGGGGTGGGCCCCCGATGAGCAGTTCTTC

len: 16
abundance: few
v_gene: TRBV7-7
d_gene: NA
j_gene: TRBJ2-7
CDR3aa: CASSSPAGPASYEQYF
CDR3nt: TGTGCCAGCAGCTCGCCCGCTGGTCCGGCTTCCTACGAGCAGTACTTC

len: 12
abundance: NA
v_gene: TRBV11-3
d_gene: TRBD1
j_gene: TRBJ1-1
CDR3aa: CASSLERGLAFF
CDR3nt: TGTGCCAGCAGCTTAGAGAGGGGGCTAGCTTTCTTT

len: 16
abundance: NA
v_gene: TRBV7-2
d_gene: TRBD1
j_gene: TRBJ1-2
CDR3aa: CASRDRGVGVSDGYTF
CDR3nt: TGTGCCAGCAGAGACAGGGGAGTGGGAGTATCGGATGGCTACACCTTC

len: 14
abundance: NA
v_gene: TRBV14
d_gene: NA
j_gene: TRBJ2-3
CDR3aa: CASSQVLAGNTQYF
CDR3nt: TGTGCCAGCAGCCAAGTCCTCGCCGGGAATACGCAGTATTTT

len: 14
abundance: NA
v_gene: TRBV18
d_gene: NA
j_gene: TRBJ2-7
CDR3aa: CASSPPGSLYEQYF
CDR3nt: TGTGCCAGCTCACCACCGGGGTCCCTTTACGAGCAGTACTTC

len: 15
abundance: NA
v_gene: TRBV2
d_gene: NA
j_gene: TRBJ2-1
CDR3aa: CASSREKHDRNEQFF
CDR3nt: TGTGCCAGCAGTCGCGAAAAGCATGATCGGAATGAGCAGTTCTTC

len: 16
abundance: NA
v_gene: TRBV27
d_gene: TRBD1
j_gene: TRBJ1-4
CDR3aa: CASSFRTGTGSEKLFF
CDR3nt: TGTGCCAGCAGTTTCCGAACCGGGACAGGGAGTGAAAAACTGTTTTTT

len: 14
abundance: few
v_gene: TRBV5-1
d_gene: NA
j_gene: TRBJ2-7
CDR3aa: CASSLEGRVHEQYF
CDR3nt: TGCGCCAGCAGCTTGGAGGGCAGGGTGCACGAGCAGTACTTC

len: 15
abundance: NA
v_gene: TRBV21-1
d_gene: NA
j_gene: TRBJ2-7
CDR3aa: CAAKGTGKISYEQYF
CDR3nt: TGTGCCGCAAAAGGGACAGGGAAAATCTCCTACGAGCAGTACTTC

len: 17
abundance: NA
v_gene: TRBV4-3
d_gene: TRBD2
j_gene: TRBJ2-2
CDR3aa: CASSQDPLAGARGELFF
CDR3nt: TGCGCCAGCAGCCAAGATCCCCTAGCGGGAGCTCGGGGGGAGCTGTTTTTT

len: 16
abundance: NA
v_gene: TRBV6-5
d_gene: NA
j_gene: TRBJ1-2
CDR3aa: CASSYSLTEWHYGYTF
CDR3nt: TGTGCCAGCAGTTACTCGTTAACAGAGTGGCACTATGGCTACACCTTC

len: 12
abundance: NA
v_gene: TRBV7-9
d_gene: NA
j_gene: TRBJ1-2
CDR3aa: CASSPPQGGYTF
CDR3nt: TGTGCCAGCAGCCCTCCACAGGGTGGCTACACCTTC

len: 15
abundance: once
v_gene: TRBV20-1
d_gene: NA
j_gene: TRBJ2-3
CDR3aa: CSATGRLASTDTQYF
CDR3nt: TGCAGTGCTACCGGTAGGCTAGCGAGCACAGATACGCAGTATTTT

len: 9
abundance: NA
v_gene: TRBV7-2
d_gene: NA
j_gene: TRBJ2-1
CDR3aa: CASSREQFF
CDR3nt: TGTGCCAGCAGCCGTGAGCAGTTCTTC

len: 14
abundance: NA
v_gene: TRBV27
d_gene: TRBD1
j_gene: TRBJ1-5
CDR3aa: CASWGQGARQPQHF
CDR3nt: TGTGCCAGTTGGGGACAGGGGGCACGGCAGCCCCAGCATTTT

len: 17
abundance: NA
v_gene: TRBV18
d_gene: NA
j_gene: TRBJ1-1
CDR3aa: CASSPRRTGTPNTEAFF
CDR3nt: TGTGCCAGCTCACCACGACGTACAGGGACGCCCAACACTGAAGCTTTCTTT